Here is one T cell receptor (beta chain) with its context. Its antigen is currently unknown. This sample was taken from a study of T cell responses to AZD1222 COVID-19 vaccine. Study outcomes and limitations: The study found Spike-specific TCR breadth and depth rose after two AZD1222 doses. Scientists sampled the repertoires only once the peak T cell response had passed. Reports say nearly half of spike-specific TCRs go after unmutated variant regions. At 160-218 and 743-854, vaccine-associated CD4 TCRs were dominant, and they spanned spike.

There are 15 residues in the CDR3. CDR1 is MNHEY and CDR2 is SMNVEV in the germline V gene (reference sequence). V gave up 6 bases and J gave up 5 bases; unmatched junction bases: 12. TCRdb keeps only in-frame clones here, not all; method: immunoSEQ multiplex PCR. The repertoire holds 100,000 to 150,000 clones, with roughly 91% as singletons. This receptor was identified in an adult who received the AZD1222 COVID-19 vaccine. The sample here was peripheral blood, taken 28 days after the second AZD1222 dose. The V call is TRBV27, the J call TRBJ1-1; 7 bases agree with TRBD1. CDR3 protein: CASSNLQGGRTEAFF. The CDR3 DNA reads as TGTGCCAGCAGCAATCTTCAGGGGGGTAGGACTGAAGCTTTCTTT.